This TCR beta chain emerged from a study of breast tumors, draining lymph nodes, adjacent tissues (dated by TCRdb to the mid-2010s). Study-wide context: The study compared TCR beta repertoires across tumor, adjacent nontumor tissue and axillary lymph nodes from breast cancer patients. The study was designed to assess the relationships and possible T-cell exchange between tumor, surrounding tissue and draining lymph node repertoires in human breast cancer. Paper-wide results and their limitations: The data were judged consistent with most tumor T cells deriving from the lymph node and then expanding within tumor tissue. The conclusion that tumor T cells originate in lymph nodes was framed as consistent with a hypothesis rather than directly demonstrated. In luminal-like breast cancer, tumor and nontumor tissue repertoires resembled each other significantly more than in basal-like breast cancer. T-cell repertoire diversity in tumors was found to be lower than in lymph nodes but higher than in nontumor tissue, and preferential V and J gene usage was observed.

This clonotype showed up many times. Its antigen is unknown. No much larger clonotype is one base removed from it; base qualities were not supplied. Sequencing used an Illumina HiSeq 2000. TCR beta chain libraries were generated by multiplex PCR amplification. High-throughput sequencing was used to analyze the amplified TCR beta chain products. TCRdb applied fastp at Q25 and MiXCR to the public reads, then kept only in-frame beta chains. Records with the same CDR3 protein are collapsed into one entry carrying the most frequent genes and DNA. The table for this sample lists tens of thousands of distinct CDR3 sequences; about 27% of them were counted only once. The ten largest clones represent 8.1% of the sample. The lymph node samples were taken from the axillary draining lymph nodes of breast cancer patients. Trimming removed 2 bases from V and 11 bases from J, leaving 9 bases between the germline ends. Measured from the cysteine to the phenylalanine, the CDR3 is 11 residues long. Only CDR3 DNA is held: 33 bases, read in frame from base 1. The germline V gene (reference sequence) specifies SEHNR as CDR1 and FQNEAQ as CDR2.

This clonotype originated in a female donor with breast cancer. Some clones in this sample may be carry-over from other donors' samples. What was sequenced was axillary lymph node tissue. The chain employs TRBV7-9 and TRBJ1-2; no D gene can be assigned with confidence. The nucleotide sequence reads TGTGCCAGCAGCTTAAAACAGAATTACACCTTC. It encodes CASSLKQNYTF.